This TCR beta chain was found in a study of blood T cell repertoires in COVID-19. The V end was cut by 3 bases, the J end by 5 bases, with 19 bases between. CDR1 and CDR2 (germline): SGHVS, FQNEAQ. This CDR3 is built from 16 residues. Clones were sequenced by immunoSEQ multiplex PCR, and TCRdb holds only the in-frame ones, with some missing. This table has about 400,000 clones, approximately 88% appearing once. The chain combines TRBV7-8 with TRBJ1-1, with a possible D match to TRBD1 (6 bases). The sample comprised peripheral blood. This clonotype originated in a man aged 40-49 years with acute or convalescent COVID-19. The CDR3 nucleotides are TGTGCCAGCAGCTTGACAATCCCCCTAGGGGGAACTGAAGCTTTCTTT. Translation: CASSLTIPLGGTEAFF. Based on the CDR3 plus reference TRBV7-8 and TRBJ1-1, the full variable domain is GAGVSQSPRYKVAKRGQDVALRCDPISGHVSLFWYQQALGQGPEFLTYFQNEAQLDKSGLPSDRFFAERPEGSVSTLKIQRTQQEDSAVYLCASSLTIPLGGTEAFFGQGTRLTVV.